This TCR beta chain derives from a study of T cell responses to AZD1222 COVID-19 vaccine. The data were produced by immunoSEQ multiplex PCR, yet TCRdb's version contains in-frame clones alone and is incomplete. The sample records about 260,000 clones, over 85% being singletons. Findings and limits, study-wide: Across spike, vaccine-associated CD4 TCRs were found, dominant at 160-218 and 743-854. A reported finding is that nearly half of spike-specific TCRs target unmutated variant regions. After two AZD1222 doses, spike-specific TCR breadth and depth rose versus day 0.

About this clone: The antigen remains undetermined.

This clonotype was sampled from an adult in good health. The sample consisted of peripheral blood, taken on day 0 of AZD1222 vaccination.

The CDR3 region has the DNA TGTGCCAGCAGTGAAGCCTGGGCAGGGTCGGGTTATGGCTACACCTTC. Residues: CASSEAWAGSGYGYTF. The chain employs TRBV2 and TRBJ1-2, with D possibly being TRBD1 (5 bases). This CDR3 region has 16 residues. In germline, CDR1 is SNHLY, CDR2 FYNNEI. Trimming stripped 0 bases from V and 5 bases from J, with 16 bases between.